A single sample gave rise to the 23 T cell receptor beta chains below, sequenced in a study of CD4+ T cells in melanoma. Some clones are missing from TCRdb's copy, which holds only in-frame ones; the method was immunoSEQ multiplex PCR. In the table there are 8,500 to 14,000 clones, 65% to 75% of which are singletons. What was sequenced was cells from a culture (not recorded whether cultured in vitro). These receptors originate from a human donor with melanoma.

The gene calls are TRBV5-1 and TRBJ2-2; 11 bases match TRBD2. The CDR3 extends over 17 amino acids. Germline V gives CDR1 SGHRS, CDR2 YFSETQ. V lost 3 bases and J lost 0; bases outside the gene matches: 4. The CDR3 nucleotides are TGCGCCAGCAGCTATACTAGCGGGGGAGCGAACACCGGGGAGCTGTTTTTT. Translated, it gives CASSYTSGGANTGELFF.

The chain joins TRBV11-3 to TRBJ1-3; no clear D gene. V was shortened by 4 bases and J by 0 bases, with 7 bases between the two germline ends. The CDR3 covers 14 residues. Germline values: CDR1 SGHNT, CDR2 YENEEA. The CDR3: CASSSITSGNTIYF. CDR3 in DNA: TGTGCCAGCAGCTCTATTACCTCTGGAAACACCATATATTTT. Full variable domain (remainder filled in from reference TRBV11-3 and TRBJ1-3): EAGVVQSPRYKIIEKKQPVAFWCNPISGHNTLYWYLQNLGQGPELLIRYENEEAVDDSQLPKDRFSAERLKGVDSTLKIQPAELGDSAVYLCASSSITSGNTIYFGEGSWLTVV.

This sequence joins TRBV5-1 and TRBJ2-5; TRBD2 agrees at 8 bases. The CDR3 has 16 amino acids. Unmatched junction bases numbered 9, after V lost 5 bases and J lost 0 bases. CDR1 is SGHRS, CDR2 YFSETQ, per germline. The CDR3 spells CASSRTSGRDQETQYF. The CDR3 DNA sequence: TGCGCCAGCAGTCGTACCTCCGGGAGGGACCAAGAGACCCAGTACTTC. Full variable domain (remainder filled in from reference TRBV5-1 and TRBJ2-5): KAGVTQTPRYLIKTRGQQVTLSCSPISGHRSVSWYQQTPGQGLQFLFEYFSETQRNKGNFPGRFSGRQFSNSRSEMNVSTLELGDSALYLCASSRTSGRDQETQYFGPGTRLLVL.

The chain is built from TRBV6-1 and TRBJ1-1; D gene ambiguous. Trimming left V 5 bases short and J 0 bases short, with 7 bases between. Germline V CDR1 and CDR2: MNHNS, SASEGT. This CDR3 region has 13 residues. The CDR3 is CASSLTMNTEAFF. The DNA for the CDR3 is TGTGCCAGCAGTCTCACAATGAACACTGAAGCTTTCTTT.

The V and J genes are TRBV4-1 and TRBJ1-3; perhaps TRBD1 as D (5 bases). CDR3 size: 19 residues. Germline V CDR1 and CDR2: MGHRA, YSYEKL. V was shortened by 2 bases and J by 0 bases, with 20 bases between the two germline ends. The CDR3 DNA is TGCGCCAGCAGCCAACCTAGGGGATCCGGGATCGACTCTGGAAACACCATATATTTT. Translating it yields CASSQPRGSGIDSGNTIYF.

CDR3 amino acids: CASSLTDTGELFF. The DNA of the CDR3 is TGTGCCAGCAGCTTAACCGACACCGGGGAGCTGTTTTTT. This rearrangement joins TRBV7-9 to TRBJ2-2; D ambiguous. Germline V gene data show CDR1 as SEHNR and CDR2 as FQNEAQ (reference sequence). The CDR3 covers 13 residues. V gave up 2 bases and J gave up 3 bases, with 4 bases separating them.

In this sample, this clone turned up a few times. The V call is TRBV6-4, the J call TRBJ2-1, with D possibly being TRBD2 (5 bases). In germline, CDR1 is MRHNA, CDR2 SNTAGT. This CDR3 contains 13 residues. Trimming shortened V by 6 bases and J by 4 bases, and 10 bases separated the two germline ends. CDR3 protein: CASRREPYNEQFF. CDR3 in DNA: TGTGCCAGCAGAAGGGAGCCGTACAATGAGCAGTTCTTC.

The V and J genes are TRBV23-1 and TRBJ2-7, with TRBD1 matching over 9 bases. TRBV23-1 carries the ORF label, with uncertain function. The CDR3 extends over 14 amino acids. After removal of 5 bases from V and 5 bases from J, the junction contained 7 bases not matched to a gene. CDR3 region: CASSTDRGMNEQYF. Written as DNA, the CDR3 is TGCGCCAGCAGTACGGACAGGGGAATGAACGAGCAGTACTTC.

CDR3 amino acids: CASSIPGLAGFFSGANVLTF. The CDR3 region has the DNA TGTGCCAGTAGTATTCCGGGACTAGCGGGGTTCTTCTCTGGGGCCAACGTCCTGACTTTC. The chain recombines TRBV19 with TRBJ2-6; 13 nucleotides agree with TRBD2. The length of the CDR3 is 20 residues. The V gene's germline CDR1 is LNHDA and CDR2 SQIVND (reference sequence). V lost 3 bases and J lost 0; bases outside the gene matches: 8. The full variable domain, its missing parts supplied by reference TRBV19 and TRBJ2-6, is DGGITQSPKYLFRKEGQNVTLSCEQNLNHDAMYWYRQDPGQGLRLIYYSQIVNDFQKGDIAEGYSVSREKKESFPLTVTSAQKNPTAFYLCASSIPGLAGFFSGANVLTFGAGSRLTVL.

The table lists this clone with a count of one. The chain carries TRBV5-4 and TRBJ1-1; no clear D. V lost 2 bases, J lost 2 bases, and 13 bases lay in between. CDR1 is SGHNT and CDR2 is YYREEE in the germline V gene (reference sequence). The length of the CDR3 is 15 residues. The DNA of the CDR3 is TGTGCCAGCAGCTTCGAGAAGGGTTACAACACTGAAGCTTTCTTT. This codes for CASSFEKGYNTEAFF. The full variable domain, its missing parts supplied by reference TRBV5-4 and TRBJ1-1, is ETGVTQSPTHLIKTRGQQVTLRCSSQSGHNTVSWYQQALGQGPQFIFQYYREEENGRGNFPPRFSGLQFPNYSSELNVNALELDDSALYLCASSFEKGYNTEAFFGQGTRLTVV.

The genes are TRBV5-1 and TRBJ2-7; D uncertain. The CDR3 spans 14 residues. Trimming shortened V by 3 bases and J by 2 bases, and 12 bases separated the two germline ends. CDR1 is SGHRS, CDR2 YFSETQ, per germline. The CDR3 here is CASSSRTDAYEQYF. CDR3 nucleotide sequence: TGCGCCAGCAGCTCCCGGACCGACGCCTACGAGCAGTACTTC.

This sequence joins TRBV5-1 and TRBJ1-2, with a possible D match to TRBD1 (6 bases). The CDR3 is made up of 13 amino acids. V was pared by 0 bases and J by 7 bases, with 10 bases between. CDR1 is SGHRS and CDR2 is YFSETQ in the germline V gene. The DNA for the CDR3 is TGCGCCAGCAGCTTGGGGGGGGCTGGTGGCTACACCTTC. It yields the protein CASSLGGAGGYTF.

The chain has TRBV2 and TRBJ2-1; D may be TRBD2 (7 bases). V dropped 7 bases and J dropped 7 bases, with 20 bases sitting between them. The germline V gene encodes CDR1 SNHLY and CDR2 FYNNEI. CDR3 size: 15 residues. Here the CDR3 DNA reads TGTGCCAGCACAAGGGGGGGGACCACCCTTAATGAGCAGTTCTTC. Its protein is CASTRGGTTLNEQFF.

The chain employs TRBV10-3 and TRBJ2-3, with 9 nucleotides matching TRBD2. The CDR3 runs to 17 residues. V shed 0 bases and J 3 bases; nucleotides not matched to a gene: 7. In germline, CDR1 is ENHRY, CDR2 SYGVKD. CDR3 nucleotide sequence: TGTGCCATCAGTGAGTCGACTCTAGCGGGGTTGACAGATACGCAGTATTTT. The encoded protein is CAISESTLAGLTDTQYF.

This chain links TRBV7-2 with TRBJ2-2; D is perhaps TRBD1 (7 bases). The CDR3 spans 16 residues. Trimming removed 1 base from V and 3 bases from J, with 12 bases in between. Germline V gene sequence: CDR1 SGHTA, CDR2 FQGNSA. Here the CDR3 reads CASSLVAGGYTGELFF. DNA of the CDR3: TGTGCCAGCAGCTTAGTGGCAGGGGGGTACACCGGGGAGCTGTTTTTT.

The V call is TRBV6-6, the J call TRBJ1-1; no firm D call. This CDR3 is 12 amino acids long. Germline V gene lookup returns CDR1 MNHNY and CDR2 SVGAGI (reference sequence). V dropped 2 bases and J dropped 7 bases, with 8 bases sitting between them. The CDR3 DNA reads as TGTGCCAGCAGTTACGTAGAAAGTGAAGCTTTCTTT. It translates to CASSYVESEAFF.

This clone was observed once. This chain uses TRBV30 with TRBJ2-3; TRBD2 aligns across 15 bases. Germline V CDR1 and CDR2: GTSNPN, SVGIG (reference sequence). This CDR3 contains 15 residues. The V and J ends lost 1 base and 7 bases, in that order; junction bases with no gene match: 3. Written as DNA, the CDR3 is TGTGCCTGGAGTGGGACTAGCGGGGGGGGACATACGCAGTATTTT. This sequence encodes CAWSGTSGGGHTQYF. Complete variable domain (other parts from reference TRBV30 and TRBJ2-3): SQTIHQWPATLVQPVGSPLSLECTVEGTSNPNLYWYRQAAGRGLQLLFYSVGIGQISSEVPQNLSASRPQDRQFILSSKKLLLSDSGFYLCAWSGTSGGGHTQYFGPGTRLTVL.

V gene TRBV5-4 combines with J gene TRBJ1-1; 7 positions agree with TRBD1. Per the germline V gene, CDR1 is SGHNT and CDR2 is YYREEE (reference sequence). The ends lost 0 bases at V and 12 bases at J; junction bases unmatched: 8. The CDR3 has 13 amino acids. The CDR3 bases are TGTGCCAGCAGCTTGGCCAAGGGGGCGCCGCCTTTCTTT. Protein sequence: CASSLAKGAPPFF.

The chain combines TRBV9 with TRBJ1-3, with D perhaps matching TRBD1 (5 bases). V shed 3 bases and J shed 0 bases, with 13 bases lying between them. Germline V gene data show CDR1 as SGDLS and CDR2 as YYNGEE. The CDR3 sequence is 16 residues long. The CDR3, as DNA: TGTGCCAGCAGCGCCGGGGCTCATAGCTCTGGAAACACCATATATTTT. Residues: CASSAGAHSSGNTIYF.

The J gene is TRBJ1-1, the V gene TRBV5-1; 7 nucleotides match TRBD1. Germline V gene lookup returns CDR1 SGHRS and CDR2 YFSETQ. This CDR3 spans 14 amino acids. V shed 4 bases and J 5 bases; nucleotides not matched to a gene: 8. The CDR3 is CASSPQGMRTEAFF. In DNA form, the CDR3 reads TGCGCCAGCAGCCCACAGGGGATGAGGACTGAAGCTTTCTTT.

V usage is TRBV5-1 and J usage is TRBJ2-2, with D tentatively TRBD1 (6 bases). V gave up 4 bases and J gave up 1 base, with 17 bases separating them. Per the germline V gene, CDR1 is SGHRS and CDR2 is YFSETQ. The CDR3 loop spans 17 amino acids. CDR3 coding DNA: TGCGCCAGCAGCCGTTATCGGGGACACCAGAACACCGGGGAGCTGTTTTTT. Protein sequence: CASSRYRGHQNTGELFF.

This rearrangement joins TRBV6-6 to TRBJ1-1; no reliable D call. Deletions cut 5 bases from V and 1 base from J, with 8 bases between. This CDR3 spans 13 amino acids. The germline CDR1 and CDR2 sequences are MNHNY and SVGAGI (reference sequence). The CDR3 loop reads CASSRQRNTEAFF. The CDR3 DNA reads TGTGCCAGCAGTCGGCAGAGGAACACTGAAGCTTTCTTT.

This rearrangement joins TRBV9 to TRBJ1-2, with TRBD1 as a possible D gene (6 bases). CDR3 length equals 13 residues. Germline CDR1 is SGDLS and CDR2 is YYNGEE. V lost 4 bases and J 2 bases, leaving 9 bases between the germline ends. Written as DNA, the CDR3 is TGTGCCAGCAGCATAGACAGGAACTATGGCTACACCTTC. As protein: CASSIDRNYGYTF.